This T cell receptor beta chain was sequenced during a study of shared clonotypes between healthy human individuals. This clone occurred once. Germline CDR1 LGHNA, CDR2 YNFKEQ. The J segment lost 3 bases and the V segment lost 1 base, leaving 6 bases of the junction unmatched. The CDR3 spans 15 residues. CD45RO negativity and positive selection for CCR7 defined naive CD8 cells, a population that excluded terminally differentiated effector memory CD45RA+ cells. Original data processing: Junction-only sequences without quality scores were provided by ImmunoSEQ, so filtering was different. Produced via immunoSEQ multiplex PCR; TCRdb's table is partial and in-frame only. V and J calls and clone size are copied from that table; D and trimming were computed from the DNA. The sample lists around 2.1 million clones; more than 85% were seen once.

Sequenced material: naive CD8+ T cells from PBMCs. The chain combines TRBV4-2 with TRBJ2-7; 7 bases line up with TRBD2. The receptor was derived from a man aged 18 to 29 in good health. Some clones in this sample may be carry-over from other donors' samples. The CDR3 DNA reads TGTGCCAGCAGCCAAGTTCCAGCGGGACGCTACGAGCAGTACTTC. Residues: CASSQVPAGRYEQYF.